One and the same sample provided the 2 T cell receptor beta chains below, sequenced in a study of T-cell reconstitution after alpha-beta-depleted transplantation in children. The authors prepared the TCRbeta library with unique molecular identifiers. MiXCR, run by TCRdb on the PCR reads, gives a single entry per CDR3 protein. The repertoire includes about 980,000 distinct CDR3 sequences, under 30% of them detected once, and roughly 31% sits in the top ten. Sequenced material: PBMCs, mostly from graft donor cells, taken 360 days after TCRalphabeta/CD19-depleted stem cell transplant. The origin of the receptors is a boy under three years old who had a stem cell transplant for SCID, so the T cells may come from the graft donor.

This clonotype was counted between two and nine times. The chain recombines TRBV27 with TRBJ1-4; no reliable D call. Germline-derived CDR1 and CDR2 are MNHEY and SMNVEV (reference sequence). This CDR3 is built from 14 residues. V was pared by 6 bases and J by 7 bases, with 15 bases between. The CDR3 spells CASRRTAEPEKLFF. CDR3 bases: TGTGCCAGCAGACGTACAGCTGAGCCTGAAAAACTGTTTTTT.

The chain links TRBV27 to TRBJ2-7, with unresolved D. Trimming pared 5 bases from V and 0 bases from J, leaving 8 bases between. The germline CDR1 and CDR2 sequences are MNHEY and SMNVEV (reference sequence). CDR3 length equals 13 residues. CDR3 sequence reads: CASSRSLSYEQYF. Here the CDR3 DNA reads TGTGCCAGCAGTCGATCCCTCTCCTACGAGCAGTACTTC.